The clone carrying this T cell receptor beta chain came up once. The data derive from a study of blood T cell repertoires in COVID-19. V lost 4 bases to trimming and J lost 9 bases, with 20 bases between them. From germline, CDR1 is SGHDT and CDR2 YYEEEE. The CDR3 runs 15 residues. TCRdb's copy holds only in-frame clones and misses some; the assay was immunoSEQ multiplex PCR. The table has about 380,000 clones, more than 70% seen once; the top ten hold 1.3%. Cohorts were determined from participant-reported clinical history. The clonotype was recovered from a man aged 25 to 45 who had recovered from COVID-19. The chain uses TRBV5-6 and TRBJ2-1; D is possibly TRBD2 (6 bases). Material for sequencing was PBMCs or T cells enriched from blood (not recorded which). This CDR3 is CASSQPGGASTEQFF. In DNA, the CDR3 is TGTGCCAGCAGCCAGCCTGGAGGGGCGTCAACTGAGCAGTTCTTC.